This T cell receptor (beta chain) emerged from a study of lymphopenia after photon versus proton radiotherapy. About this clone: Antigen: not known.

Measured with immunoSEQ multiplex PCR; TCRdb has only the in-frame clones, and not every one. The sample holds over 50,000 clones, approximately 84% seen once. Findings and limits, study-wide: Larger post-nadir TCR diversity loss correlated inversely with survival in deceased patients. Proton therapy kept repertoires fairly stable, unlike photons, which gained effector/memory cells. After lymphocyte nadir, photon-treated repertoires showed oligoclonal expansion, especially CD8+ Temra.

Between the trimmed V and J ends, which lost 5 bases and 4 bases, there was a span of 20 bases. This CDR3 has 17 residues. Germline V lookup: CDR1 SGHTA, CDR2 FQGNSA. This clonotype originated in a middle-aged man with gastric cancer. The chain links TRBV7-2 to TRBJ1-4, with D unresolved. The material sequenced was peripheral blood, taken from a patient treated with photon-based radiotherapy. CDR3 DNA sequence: TGTGCCAGCAGCATGGGAGGAGGGTTCAGGAGTAATGAAAAACTGTTTTTT. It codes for CASSMGGGFRSNEKLFF. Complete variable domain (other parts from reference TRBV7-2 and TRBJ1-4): GAGVSQSPSNKVTEKGKDVELRCDPISGHTALYWYRQSLGQGLEFLIYFQGNSAPDKSGLPSDRFSAERTGGSVSTLTIQRTQQEDSAVYLCASSMGGGFRSNEKLFFGSGTQLSVL.